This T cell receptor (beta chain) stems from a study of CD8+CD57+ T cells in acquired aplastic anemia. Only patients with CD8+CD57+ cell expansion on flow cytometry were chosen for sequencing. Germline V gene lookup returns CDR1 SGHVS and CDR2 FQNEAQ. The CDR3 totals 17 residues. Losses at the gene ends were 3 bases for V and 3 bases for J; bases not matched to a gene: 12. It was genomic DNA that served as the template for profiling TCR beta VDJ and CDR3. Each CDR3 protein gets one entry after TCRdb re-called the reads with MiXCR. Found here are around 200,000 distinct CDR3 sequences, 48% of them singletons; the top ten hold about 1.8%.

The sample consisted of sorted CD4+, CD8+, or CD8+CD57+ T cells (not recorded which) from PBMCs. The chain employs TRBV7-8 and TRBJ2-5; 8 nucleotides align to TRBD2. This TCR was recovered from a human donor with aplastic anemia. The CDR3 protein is CASSFGGRLVREETQYF. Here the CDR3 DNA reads TGTGCCAGCAGCTTCGGCGGGAGGCTGGTAAGGGAAGAGACCCAGTACTTC.